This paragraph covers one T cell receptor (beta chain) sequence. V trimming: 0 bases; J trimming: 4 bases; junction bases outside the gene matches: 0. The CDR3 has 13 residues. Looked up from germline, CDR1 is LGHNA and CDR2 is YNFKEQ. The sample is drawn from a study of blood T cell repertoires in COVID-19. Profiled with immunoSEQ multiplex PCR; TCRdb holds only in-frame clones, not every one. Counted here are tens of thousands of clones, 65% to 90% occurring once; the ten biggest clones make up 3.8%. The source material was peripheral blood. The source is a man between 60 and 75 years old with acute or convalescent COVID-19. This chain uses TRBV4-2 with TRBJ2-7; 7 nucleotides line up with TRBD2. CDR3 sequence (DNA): TGTGCCAGCAGCCAAGAGGGGGGGTACGAGCAGTACTTC. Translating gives CASSQEGGYEQYF.